This T cell receptor beta chain was identified in a study of blood T cell repertoires in COVID-19. Germline V CDR1 and CDR2: SGHVS, FQNEAQ. This CDR3 contains 18 residues. V was pared by 4 bases and J by 9 bases, with 13 bases of the junction left unmatched. Participants were aged about 18 to 100 years from approximately 25 US areas. Some clones are missing from TCRdb's copy, which holds only in-frame ones; the method was immunoSEQ multiplex PCR. The table lists a few hundred thousand clones, about 86% of them singletons. Specimen: PBMCs or T cells enriched from blood (not recorded which). This sequence was found in a woman aged 40 to 50 with acute COVID-19. The V call is TRBV7-8, the J call TRBJ2-1; 15 bases fit TRBD2. CDR3 nucleotides: TGTGCCAGCAGCTCCGGACTAGCGGGAGGGCCAAAGGGAGGTGAGCAGTTCTTC. It encodes CASSSGLAGGPKGGEQFF.